The clone carrying this TCR beta chain was observed once. The antigen is unknown. This entry is derived from a study of neoadjuvant nivolumab and ipilimumab in lung cancer. Study information: The combination arm added day-1 ipilimumab 1 mg/kg to nivolumab 3 mg/kg on days 1, 15, 29. The study's findings and limits: Compared with tumor-adjacent uninvolved lung, resected tumors showed greater richness and clonality.

V was trimmed by 0 bases and J by 4 bases, leaving 12 bases between them. CDR3 size: 15 residues. Germline lookup yields CDR1 SGHRS and CDR2 YFSETQ. TCRdb's copy holds only in-frame clones and misses some; the assay was immunoSEQ multiplex PCR. The data show roughly 20,000 clones, over 70% seen once. Sample: tumor tissue, taken after neoadjuvant nivolumab, alone or with ipilimumab, at or shortly before surgery. This receptor was identified in an adult with non-small cell lung cancer. This chain links TRBV5-1 with TRBJ2-3; D not certain. CDR3 coding DNA: TGCGCCAGCAGCTTGGCCCTTTCCAGTTCAGATACGCAGTATTTT. Translation: CASSLALSSSDTQYF.